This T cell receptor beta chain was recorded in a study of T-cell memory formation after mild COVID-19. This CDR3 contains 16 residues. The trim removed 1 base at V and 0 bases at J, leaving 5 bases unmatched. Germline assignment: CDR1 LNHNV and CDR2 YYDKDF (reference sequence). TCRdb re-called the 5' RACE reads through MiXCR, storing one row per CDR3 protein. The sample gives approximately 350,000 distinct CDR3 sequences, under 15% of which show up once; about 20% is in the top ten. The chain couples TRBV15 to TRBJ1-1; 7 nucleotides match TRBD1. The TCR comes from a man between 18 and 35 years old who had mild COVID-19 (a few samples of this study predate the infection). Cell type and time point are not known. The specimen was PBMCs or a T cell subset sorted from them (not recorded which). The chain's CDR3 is CATSRGRQGVNTEAFF. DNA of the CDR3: TGTGCCACCAGCAGAGGAAGACAGGGAGTGAACACTGAAGCTTTCTTT.